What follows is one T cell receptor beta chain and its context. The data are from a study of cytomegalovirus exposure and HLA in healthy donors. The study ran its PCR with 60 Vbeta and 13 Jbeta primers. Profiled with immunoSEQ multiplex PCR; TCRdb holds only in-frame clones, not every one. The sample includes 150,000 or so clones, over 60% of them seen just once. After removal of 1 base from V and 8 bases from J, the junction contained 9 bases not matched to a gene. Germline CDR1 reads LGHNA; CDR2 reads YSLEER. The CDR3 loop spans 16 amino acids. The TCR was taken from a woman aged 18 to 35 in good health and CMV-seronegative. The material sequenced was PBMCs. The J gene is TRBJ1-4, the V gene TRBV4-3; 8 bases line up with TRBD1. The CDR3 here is CASSQGQGHLGEKLFF. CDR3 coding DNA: TGCGCCAGCAGCCAAGGACAGGGGCATCTAGGAGAAAAACTGTTTTTT.